This entry lists 25 T cell receptor beta chains sequenced from one sample in a study of cytomegalovirus exposure and HLA in healthy donors. PCR amplification relied on 60 Vbeta primers (plus 13 Jbeta primers). This table comes from immunoSEQ multiplex PCR, and its TCRdb copy is limited to in-frame clones, with some not included. The table has 81,000 or so clones, about 69% seen once. The sample taken for sequencing was PBMCs. The receptors come from a man in his 60s in good health and CMV-seronegative.

This clone was detected a few times. The chain is built from TRBV6-5 and TRBJ1-5, with 8 bases fitting TRBD1. CDR1 is MNHEY, CDR2 SVGAGI, per germline. V dropped 5 bases and J dropped 4; count of bases not matched to a gene: 1. This CDR3 contains 13 residues. The CDR3 DNA reads as TGTGCCAGCAGTAACAGGGGGAATCAGCCCCAGCATTTT. Translation gives CASSNRGNQPQHF.

This clone has just one count. The rearrangement joins TRBV25-1 to TRBJ2-3, with D perhaps TRBD2 (5 bases). The CDR3 spans 13 residues. Per the germline V gene, CDR1 is MGHDK and CDR2 is SYGVNS. The V end was cut by 0 bases, the J end by 10 bases, with 11 bases between. In nucleotides, the CDR3 is TGTGCCAGCAGTGAATACCCACTAGGAGCGCAGTATTTT. Encoded protein: CASSEYPLGAQYF.

The chain couples TRBV30 to TRBJ2-5; 8 positions agree with TRBD2. Germline CDR1 reads GTSNPN; CDR2 reads SVGIG (reference sequence). Germline trimming cut 4 bases from V and 1 base from J; bases unmatched to any gene: 14. This CDR3 comprises 17 residues. This CDR3 is CAWTRTGGGALQETQYF. The CDR3 nucleotides read TGTGCCTGGACCCGAACGGGAGGGGGGGCCCTCCAAGAGACCCAGTACTTC.

This sequence joins TRBV2 and TRBJ2-7, with 7 nucleotides matching TRBD2. CDR1 is SNHLY and CDR2 is FYNNEI in the germline V gene. This CDR3 comprises 13 residues. The V gene end was trimmed by 5 bases and the J gene end by 4 bases; junction bases not matched to a gene: 5. CDR3 sequence reads: CASSPREEYEQYF. CDR3 in DNA: TGTGCCAGCAGTCCCCGGGAGGAATACGAGCAGTACTTC. Together with reference TRBV2 and TRBJ2-7, the CDR3 gives the full variable domain: EPEVTQTPSHQVTQMGQEVILRCVPISNHLYFYWYRQILGQKVEFLVSFYNNEISEKSEIFDDQFSVERPDGSNFTLKIRSTKLEDSAMYFCASSPREEYEQYFGPGTRLTVT.

J is TRBJ2-1 and V is TRBV27, with D perhaps TRBD1 (6 bases). Germline V CDR1 and CDR2: MNHEY, SMNVEV (reference sequence). V lost 8 bases to trimming and J lost 10 bases, with 12 bases between them. This CDR3 contains 11 residues. As DNA, the CDR3 is TGTGCCAGCGGATCCGGGACAGAGCAGTTCTTC. Residues: CASGSGTEQFF.

This clone was picked up one time. V gene TRBV11-3 combines with J gene TRBJ2-1, with TRBD1 as a possible D gene (5 bases). V dropped 1 base and J dropped 1 base, with 17 bases sitting between them. The CDR3 is 18 residues long. The germline gives CDR1 SGHNT, CDR2 YENEEA. CDR3 nucleotide sequence: TGTGCCAGCAGCTTAGGGTGGGGCCAGGGCCATTCCTACAATGAGCAGTTCTTC. It yields the protein CASSLGWGQGHSYNEQFF.

The chain is built from TRBV6-5 and TRBJ2-4, with TRBD2 matching over 9 bases. With 0 bases clipped from V and 6 bases from J, the junction kept 6 bases outside the gene matches. CDR1 is MNHEY, CDR2 SVGAGI, per germline. This CDR3 has 16 amino acids. The CDR3, as DNA: TGTGCCAGCAGTTACTCCGGCGGGGGGGCAGGAAACATTCAGTACTTC. Translated, it gives CASSYSGGGAGNIQYF.

This chain connects TRBV7-3 to TRBJ2-1; TRBD1 aligns across 9 bases. Per the germline V gene, CDR1 is SGHTA and CDR2 is FQGTGA. The V and J ends lost 4 bases and 8 bases, in that order; junction bases with no gene match: 6. This CDR3 has 14 amino acids. The CDR3 coding sequence is TGTGCCAGCAGCTGGGGACAGGGTGTGGATGAGCAGTTCTTC. Amino acid sequence: CASSWGQGVDEQFF.

The table lists this clone with a few counts. The V call is TRBV5-6, the J call TRBJ2-7; D possibly corresponds to TRBD1 (5 bases). Germline CDR1 is SGHDT and CDR2 is YYEEEE. The CDR3 totals 14 residues. V lost 2 bases, J lost 0 bases, and 9 bases lay in between. The CDR3 DNA follows: TGTGCCAGCAGCTTAATAGGGGCCTCCTACGAGCAGTACTTC. It codes for CASSLIGASYEQYF.

The rearrangement links TRBV29-1 to TRBJ2-7; 11 positions agree with TRBD2. V gave up 4 bases and J gave up 6 bases; unmatched junction bases: 8. Looked up from germline, CDR1 is SQVTM and CDR2 is ANQGSEA. The CDR3 spans 14 residues. The DNA for the CDR3 is TGCAGCGTTGTTAGCGGGGGGGCCGGGATCGAGCAGTACTTC. It specifies CSVVSGGAGIEQYF.

V is TRBV18 and J is TRBJ1-4; the match to TRBD1 covers 7 bases. CDR3 length: 14 residues. Germline lookup yields CDR1 KGHSH and CDR2 LQKENI. V was clipped by 8 bases and J by 2 bases; unmatched bases: 5. The CDR3 region is CASRQGTTNEKLFF. The CDR3 nucleotides read TGTGCCAGCCGACAGGGTACGACTAATGAAAAACTGTTTTTT.

This clone has just a few counts. This likely reflects a read error, since a far larger clone is one base away. In DNA, the CDR3 is TGTGCCAGCAGTTGGACAGCGAACACTGAAGCTTTCTTT. It codes for CASSWTANTEAFF. This chain links TRBV6-6 with TRBJ1-1; the D gene is possibly TRBD1 (6 bases). Trimming cost V 4 bases and J 1 base, with 7 bases left between them. CDR1 and CDR2 from the germline V gene are MNHNY and SVGAGI (reference sequence). The CDR3 totals 13 residues.

The chain carries TRBV18 and TRBJ1-2, with D possibly being TRBD1 (5 bases). CDR1 and CDR2 from the germline V gene are KGHSH and LQKENI. Trimming left V 3 bases short and J 3 bases short, with 8 bases between. The CDR3 has 13 amino acids. The DNA for the CDR3 is TGTGCCAGCTCACCTACAGGTGACTATGGCTACACCTTC. Translating it yields CASSPTGDYGYTF.

This chain joins TRBV4-1 and TRBJ1-4; D is uncertain. Looked up from germline, CDR1 is MGHRA and CDR2 is YSYEKL. The CDR3 has 16 amino acids. The ends were cut back, 5 bases at V and 5 bases at J, with 18 bases in the middle. The CDR3 protein is CASSSREPIPNEKLFF. Here the CDR3 DNA reads TGCGCCAGCAGCAGCCGGGAGCCCATTCCAAATGAAAAACTGTTTTTT.

This rearrangement joins TRBV6-6 to TRBJ2-1, with TRBD2 matching over 12 bases. This CDR3 has 15 residues. The V segment lost 7 bases and the J segment 8 bases; nucleotides outside the gene matches: 9. Germline V CDR1 and CDR2: MNHNY, SVGAGI (reference sequence). CDR3 sequence reads: CASTQTSGGGYEQFF. DNA for the CDR3: TGTGCCAGCACCCAGACTAGCGGGGGAGGGTATGAGCAGTTCTTC.

The V call is TRBV7-3, the J call TRBJ2-5; 8 bases match TRBD2. CDR1 is SGHTA, CDR2 FQGTGA, per germline. V lost 5 bases, J lost 2 bases, and 4 bases stayed unmatched. This CDR3 spans 14 amino acids. CDR3 amino acids: CASSLSGEQETQYF. The CDR3, as DNA: TGTGCCAGCAGCCTTAGCGGGGAACAAGAGACCCAGTACTTC.

This clone was detected ten times or more. The chain is built from TRBV19 and TRBJ1-4; 7 bases agree with TRBD1. V trimming: 9 bases; J trimming: 8 bases; junction bases outside the gene matches: 9. This CDR3 has 13 amino acids. The germline CDR1 and CDR2 sequences are LNHDA and SQIVND (reference sequence). DNA of the CDR3: TGTGCCAGCATAGACAGGGCTGCAGAAAAACTGTTTTTT. Residues: CASIDRAAEKLFF.

J is TRBJ2-2 and V is TRBV18; 14 bases align to TRBD2. This CDR3 spans 17 amino acids. Trimming removed 3 bases from V and 5 bases from J; junction bases left unmatched: 5. CDR1 is KGHSH, CDR2 LQKENI, per germline. CDR3: CASSPRLAGGRTGELFF. CDR3 nucleotide sequence: TGTGCCAGCTCACCCCGACTAGCGGGGGGGCGAACCGGGGAGCTGTTTTTT.

V and J are TRBV6-6 and TRBJ2-3; 8 positions match TRBD1. V trimming: 5 bases; J trimming: 1 base; junction bases outside the gene matches: 8. CDR1 and CDR2 from the germline V gene are MNHNY and SVGAGI (reference sequence). CDR3 length equals 16 residues. CDR3 protein: CASSTQGAMGTDTQYF. In DNA form, the CDR3 reads TGTGCCAGCAGTACCCAGGGGGCAATGGGCACAGATACGCAGTATTTT.

The chain recombines TRBV10-1 with TRBJ1-1; 8 bases map to TRBD1. This CDR3 contains 15 residues. The V and J ends lost 10 bases and 2 bases, in that order; junction bases with no gene match: 12. CDR1 and CDR2 from the germline V gene are WNHNN and SYGVQD (reference sequence). The CDR3 sequence is CATPGQGLSNTEAFF. In DNA form, the CDR3 reads TGCGCCACCCCAGGACAGGGCCTCTCAAACACTGAAGCTTTCTTT.

This rearrangement joins TRBV7-6 to TRBJ2-7; the match to TRBD1 covers 10 bases. The length of the CDR3 is 16 residues. Germline V lookup: CDR1 SGHVS, CDR2 FNYEAQ. The trim removed 5 bases at V and 3 bases at J, leaving 10 bases unmatched. The CDR3 nucleotides read TGTGCCAGCAGCGGGGGGGGGACAGGGGACTTCTACGAGCAGTACTTC. This sequence encodes CASSGGGTGDFYEQYF.

The chain has TRBV7-9 and TRBJ2-2, with TRBD1 matching over 7 bases. The J segment lost 2 bases and the V segment lost 6 bases, leaving 9 bases of the junction unmatched. This CDR3 is built from 16 residues. CDR1 SEHNR and CDR2 FQNEAQ come from the germline V gene (reference sequence). The CDR3 sequence: CASRTGTAINTGELFF. The CDR3 region has the DNA TGTGCCAGCAGAACCGGGACAGCCATAAACACCGGGGAGCTGTTTTTT.

V usage is TRBV14 and J usage is TRBJ2-5; D may be TRBD1 (6 bases). CDR1 SGHDN and CDR2 FVKESK come from the germline V gene. V lost 0 bases and J 5 bases, leaving 13 bases between the germline ends. The CDR3 runs to 15 residues. The CDR3, as DNA: TGTGCCAGCAGCCAAGATCTGGGGGCCGGGGAGACCCAGTACTTC. This encodes CASSQDLGAGETQYF.

The V call is TRBV15, the J call TRBJ2-5, with TRBD1 matching 9 bases. Germline V gene data show CDR1 as LNHNV and CDR2 as YYDKDF (reference sequence). The length of the CDR3 is 15 residues. Trimming at V came to 3 bases and at J to 7 bases, leaving 9 bases not matched to a gene. In nucleotides, the CDR3 is TGTGCCACCAGCAGGGGACAGGGCTGGGGGGGGACCCAGTACTTC. Translating gives CATSRGQGWGGTQYF.

This clone was picked up a small number of times. V usage is TRBV7-6 and J usage is TRBJ1-1, with D unclear. From germline, CDR1 is SGHVS and CDR2 FNYEAQ. Trimming took off 5 bases at V and 2 bases at J, with 9 bases between the two ends. The CDR3 contains 13 residues. The CDR3 nucleotides are TGTGCCAGCAGCCGCGCGCGTAACACTGAAGCTTTCTTT. As protein: CASSRARNTEAFF.